The 24 T cell receptor beta chains presented below share a single source sample, sequenced in a study of blood T cells in healthy people across ages. Through a sample-barcoded 5' primer and a J-beta primer mix, a second PCR was run for about 6 to 11 cycles. Via MiXCR, TCRdb re-called the 5' RACE reads, giving one row per CDR3 protein. The sample has around 790,000 distinct CDR3 sequences, 40% to 50% seen once; the top ten hold approximately 19%. Sequencing was done on a sample of blood. The receptors shown here come from a man in his sixties in good health.

This chain uses TRBV2 with TRBJ1-1; D might be TRBD1 (6 bases). V gave up 10 bases and J gave up 5 bases, with 23 bases separating them. The CDR3 has 15 amino acids. The germline CDR1 and CDR2 sequences are SNHLY and FYNNEI. The CDR3 DNA is TGTGCCACATCAAACAAAGGGGGAGTCGTTACTGAAGCTTTCTTT. Amino acids: CATSNKGGVVTEAFF. Filled out from reference TRBV2 and TRBJ1-1, the complete variable domain reads EPEVTQTPSHQVTQMGQEVILRCVPISNHLYFYWYRQILGQKVEFLVSFYNNEISEKSEIFDDQFSVERPDGSNFTLKIRSTKLEDSAMYFCATSNKGGVVTEAFFGQGTRLTVV.

This clonotype was seen more than once but under ten times. This chain uses TRBV7-2 with TRBJ2-1; 8 bases align to TRBD2. J gave up 4 bases and V 4 bases, and 6 bases lay outside the gene matches. Germline V gene lookup returns CDR1 SGHTA and CDR2 FQGNSA. CDR3 length equals 15 residues. The CDR3 coding sequence is TGTGCCAGCAGCTATCCGGGACTAGATTACAATGAGCAGTTCTTC. It translates to CASSYPGLDYNEQFF.

The gene calls are TRBV11-3 and TRBJ2-7, with unresolved D. CDR1 and CDR2 (germline): SGHNT, YENEEA. V lost 2 bases and J 6 bases, leaving 11 bases between the germline ends. This CDR3 has 13 amino acids. Here the CDR3 DNA reads TGTGCCAGCAGCTTAAACCGTCTATCCGAGCAGTACTTC. Amino acids: CASSLNRLSEQYF.

This clonotype was observed a single time. The chain combines TRBV7-2 with TRBJ1-6; the D is unclear. Deletions cut 1 base from V and 4 bases from J, with 8 bases between. The CDR3 contains 15 residues. Germline V gene sequence: CDR1 SGHTA, CDR2 FQGNSA. The CDR3 protein is CASSLVQNYNSPLHF. CDR3 in DNA: TGTGCCAGCAGCTTAGTACAGAATTATAATTCACCCCTCCACTTT.

This rearrangement joins TRBV20-1 to TRBJ1-2; perhaps TRBD1 as D (6 bases). Germline lookup yields CDR1 DFQATT and CDR2 SNEGSKA (reference sequence). The CDR3 runs 13 residues. V lost 5 bases, J lost 6 bases, and 16 bases lay in between. The CDR3 sequence is CSAVGQGNNGYTF. Written as DNA, the CDR3 is TGCAGTGCTGTAGGGCAGGGGAACAATGGCTACACCTTC.

This clonotype was counted a single time. The chain employs TRBV3-1 and TRBJ2-2; D remains unclear. CDR1 LGHDT and CDR2 YNNKEL come from the germline V gene (reference sequence). V shed 8 bases and J shed 4 bases, with 14 bases lying between them. The CDR3 sequence is 14 residues long. CDR3 amino acids: CASGRPESTGELFF. The CDR3 nucleotides are TGTGCCAGCGGAAGGCCAGAGAGCACCGGGGAGCTGTTTTTT.

Turning to this clonotype: At one end, the junction sequence differs from germline, possibly due to a read error. The chain uses TRBV4-3 and TRBJ2-5; D gene ambiguous. Germline V lookup: CDR1 LGHNA, CDR2 YSLEER. The CDR3 sequence is 13 residues long. The DNA of the CDR3 is TGCACCAGCAGCCAAGAGAACCGAGAGACCCAGTACTTC. This codes for CTSSQENRETQYF.

The chain joins TRBV20-1 to TRBJ1-5; possibly TRBD1 for D (5 bases). V was trimmed by 4 bases and J by 4 bases, leaving 14 bases between them. The CDR3 extends over 14 amino acids. Per germline, CDR1 DFQATT and CDR2 SNEGSKA (reference sequence). CDR3 in DNA: TGCAGTGCTACTTGGCAGGGTTCAAATCAGCCCCAGCATTTT. It is translated as CSATWQGSNQPQHF.

This chain uses TRBV20-1 with TRBJ2-7; 9 bases align to TRBD2. V gave up 5 bases and J gave up 1 base; unmatched junction bases: 6. This CDR3 region has 14 residues. The germline CDR1 and CDR2 sequences are DFQATT and SNEGSKA (reference sequence). The chain's CDR3 is CSALETSGSYEQYF. DNA of the CDR3: TGCAGTGCTCTAGAGACTAGCGGATCCTACGAGCAGTACTTC.

The sample holds one count of this clonotype. The chain couples TRBV29-1 to TRBJ2-1, with 10 bases that match TRBD2. Germline assignment: CDR1 SQVTM and CDR2 ANQGSEA. This CDR3 contains 16 residues. V was clipped by 2 bases and J by 0 bases; unmatched bases: 4. Written as DNA, the CDR3 is TGCAGCGTTGAAAGGGCTAGCGGGAGCTCCTACAATGAGCAGTTCTTC. Translated: CSVERASGSSYNEQFF.

In regard to this clonotype: This sequence may be a read error, since a much larger clone differs from it by one base. This chain uses TRBV27 with TRBJ2-7; TRBD2 matches at 13 bases. There are 17 residues in the CDR3. Germline loops: CDR1 MNHEY, CDR2 SMNVEV (reference sequence). The CDR3 DNA follows: TGTGCCGGCAGTCCCGGACTAGCGGGGGCGAACTCCTACGAGCAGTACTTC. Translating gives CAGSPGLAGANSYEQYF.

V and J are TRBV15 and TRBJ2-7; D may be TRBD1 (7 bases). The germline CDR1 and CDR2 sequences are LNHNV and YYDKDF (reference sequence). Trimming removed 5 bases at V and 7 bases at J, with 15 bases between. This CDR3 is 13 amino acids long. The CDR3 DNA reads TGTGCCACCAGCGGCGGGACAGCTATAGAGCAGTACTTC. As protein: CATSGGTAIEQYF. Based on the CDR3 plus reference TRBV15 and TRBJ2-7, the full variable domain is DAMVIQNPRYQVTQFGKPVTLSCSQTLNHNVMYWYQQKSSQAPKLLFHYYDKDFNNEADTPDNFQSRRPNTSFCFLDIRSPGLGDTAMYLCATSGGTAIEQYFGPGTRLTVT.

Ten or more counts support this clonotype. This rearrangement joins TRBV6-2 or TRBV6-3 to TRBJ2-1; TRBD1 matches 9 bases. This CDR3 comprises 15 residues. The trim removed 6 bases at V and 9 bases at J, leaving 12 bases unmatched. Germline lookup yields CDR1 MNHEY and CDR2 SVGEGT. The CDR3 DNA reads TGTGCCAGCAGAAAGGGACAGGGTAAAATGAGTGAGCAGTTCTTC. Translation: CASRKGQGKMSEQFF.

This clonotype was observed a few times. This chain links TRBV6-5 with TRBJ1-2, with a possible D match to TRBD1 (5 bases). Per the germline V gene, CDR1 is MNHEY and CDR2 is SVGAGI. The CDR3 is 14 residues long. Trimming cost V 6 bases and J 6 bases, with 17 bases left between them. Written as DNA, the CDR3 is TGTGCCAGCAGATTGACAGCTGGCTTGGATGGCTACACCTTC. Residues: CASRLTAGLDGYTF.

The rearrangement links TRBV20-1 to TRBJ2-1; a possible D gene is TRBD1 (7 bases). Germline V lookup: CDR1 DFQATT, CDR2 SNEGSKA (reference sequence). The CDR3 consists of 13 residues. Trimming took 6 bases from V and 6 from J, leaving 15 bases between them. CDR3 in amino acids: CSAFQGEANEQFF. The CDR3 nucleotides read TGCAGTGCATTCCAGGGGGAGGCCAATGAGCAGTTCTTC.

The genes are TRBV14 and TRBJ2-5; 10 bases line up with TRBD1. The germline V gene encodes CDR1 SGHDN and CDR2 FVKESK. The V segment lost 2 bases and the J segment 11 bases; nucleotides outside the gene matches: 8. This CDR3 has 14 amino acids. The CDR3 reads CASSQLTGGNEQYF. DNA of the CDR3: TGTGCCAGCAGCCAACTGACAGGGGGCAATGAGCAGTACTTC.

This clonotype was observed a few times. The rearrangement joins TRBV6-1 to TRBJ2-7; TRBD1 is a possible D gene (6 bases). Looked up from germline, CDR1 is MNHNS and CDR2 is SASEGT. The length of the CDR3 is 17 residues. V lost 6 bases to trimming and J lost 5 bases, with 26 bases between them. The CDR3 region is CASSRATSGTKMHEQYF. Here the CDR3 DNA reads TGTGCCAGCAGCCGCGCTACTTCCGGGACAAAGATGCACGAGCAGTACTTC.

This sequence joins TRBV5-6 and TRBJ2-1; D remains ambiguous. V lost 4 bases and J 4 bases, leaving 12 bases between the germline ends. Germline V gene data show CDR1 as SGHDT and CDR2 as YYEEEE. This CDR3 spans 14 amino acids. CDR3 protein: CASSMGLGYNEQFF. Written as DNA, the CDR3 is TGTGCCAGCAGCATGGGCCTCGGGTACAATGAGCAGTTCTTC.

The rearrangement uses TRBV11-3 and TRBJ2-1; 12 bases are shared with TRBD2. In germline, CDR1 is SGHNT, CDR2 YENEEA. The CDR3 is made up of 14 amino acids. J lost 10 bases, V lost 3 bases, and 4 bases had no gene match. CDR3 DNA: TGTGCCAGCAGCTTCCGGACTAGCGGGGCAGAGCAGTTCTTC. This sequence encodes CASSFRTSGAEQFF. The full variable domain, with the rest looked up from reference TRBV11-3 and TRBJ2-1, is EAGVVQSPRYKIIEKKQPVAFWCNPISGHNTLYWYLQNLGQGPELLIRYENEEAVDDSQLPKDRFSAERLKGVDSTLKIQPAELGDSAVYLCASSFRTSGAEQFFGPGTRLTVL.

This clonotype has more than one count but fewer than ten. The V and J genes are TRBV4-3 and TRBJ2-3, with 12 bases identical to TRBD2. Trimming at V came to 4 bases and at J to 3 bases, leaving 5 bases not matched to a gene. Germline V gene lookup returns CDR1 LGHNA and CDR2 YSLEER. This CDR3 spans 16 amino acids. The CDR3 DNA reads as TGCGCCAGCAGCCCGCAGACTAGCGGGGGAACAGATACGCAGTATTTT. This gives the protein CASSPQTSGGTDTQYF.

The chain recombines TRBV28 with TRBJ2-5, with 8 bases fitting TRBD1. The CDR3 runs 14 residues. The V segment lost 5 bases and the J segment 5 bases; nucleotides outside the gene matches: 7. The germline gives CDR1 MDHEN, CDR2 SYDVKM. CDR3 DNA sequence: TGTGCCAGCAGTCGCCGGGACAGGAAGGAGACCCAGTACTTC. Amino acids: CASSRRDRKETQYF. Variable domain in full (rest from reference TRBV28 and TRBJ2-5): DVKVTQSSRYLVKRTGEKVFLECVQDMDHENMFWYRQDPGLGLRLIYFSYDVKMKEKGDIPEGYSVSREKKERFSLILESASTNQTSMYLCASSRRDRKETQYFGPGTRLLVL.

This rearrangement joins TRBV5-4 to TRBJ2-6, with a possible D match to TRBD2 (6 bases). The CDR3 has 15 residues. V lost 2 bases to trimming and J lost 3 bases, with 9 bases between them. Germline CDR1 is SGHNT and CDR2 is YYREEE (reference sequence). CDR3 nucleotide sequence: TGTGCCAGCAGCTTTTTGGGAGGTGGGGCCAACGTCCTGACTTTC. Its translation: CASSFLGGGANVLTF.

The chain employs TRBV4-3 and TRBJ2-1; tentatively, D is TRBD1 (6 bases). The end of the DNA aligns better with TRBJ2-7, so the J call may be wrong. Germline V CDR1 and CDR2: LGHNA, YSLEER. The CDR3 sequence is 17 residues long. DNA of the CDR3: TGCGCCAGCAGCCAAGAACCAGGGGAAAGCTCCTACAATGAGCAGTACTTC. It yields the protein CASSQEPGESSYNEQYF.

This clonotype was detected only a few times. This rearrangement joins TRBV7-2 to TRBJ2-1; D gene unclear. Germline loops: CDR1 SGHTA, CDR2 FQGNSA. The CDR3 totals 13 residues. Trimming removed 1 base from V and 4 bases from J, with 5 bases in between. CDR3 in amino acids: CASSLGWYNEQFF. Written as DNA, the CDR3 is TGTGCCAGCAGCTTAGGTTGGTACAATGAGCAGTTCTTC.